Listed below are T cell receptor beta chains from one sample, sequenced in a study of blood T cell repertoires in COVID-19. The method was immunoSEQ multiplex PCR; TCRdb's version includes in-frame clones alone and lacks a portion of them. The sample lists roughly 50,000 clones; roughly 80% were seen once. Sequencing was carried out using peripheral blood. These receptors originate from a man aged 45-65 years with acute or convalescent COVID-19. The CDR3 runs from the conserved cysteine through the conserved F or W. Each record gives: J gene, clone size, D gene, CDR3 length, V gene, CDR3 protein, CDR3 DNA. The D gene is left open where the match is weak. Some rows have no size entry. The others give once, few or many, or a class for an expanded clone.

>TRBJ1-5|.|.|13|TRBV5-1
CASSEIAGQPQHF
TGCGCCAGCAGCGAGATTGCGGGTCAGCCCCAGCATTTT
>TRBJ1-3|.|TRBD1|15|TRBV28
CASSSSGTGRDTIYF
TGTGCCAGCAGTTCATCCGGGACAGGGAGGGACACCATATATTTT
>TRBJ2-2|.|TRBD2|14|TRBV6-4
CASSVLAGAGELFF
TGTGCCAGCAGTGTCTTAGCGGGTGCGGGGGAGCTGTTTTTT
>TRBJ2-2|.|.|14|TRBV19
CASSSQGVVGELFF
TGTGCCAGTAGCTCCCAAGGGGTTGTCGGGGAGCTGTTTTTT
>TRBJ1-1|.|TRBD1|16|TRBV5-4
CASSLAFDRGSGEAFF
TGTGCCAGCAGCTTGGCGTTTGACAGGGGGAGTGGTGAAGCTTTCTTT
>TRBJ2-1|.|.|13|TRBV12-3/TRBV12-4
CASSSTGYNEQFF
TGTGCCAGCAGTTCAACAGGCTACAATGAGCAGTTCTTC
>TRBJ2-7|.|.|13|TRBV4-1
CASSQATEYEQYF
TGCGCCAGCAGCCAGGCGACAGAATACGAGCAGTACTTC
>TRBJ2-2|many|TRBD1|15|TRBV11-2
CASSVGTANTGELFF
TGTGCCAGCAGCGTCGGGACAGCGAACACCGGGGAGCTGTTTTTT
>TRBJ1-5|few|.|15|TRBV9
CASSVGQGSNQPQHF
TGTGCCAGCAGCGTCGGTCAGGGAAGCAATCAGCCCCAGCATTTT
>TRBJ2-2|.|TRBD1|18|TRBV5-6
CASSFYMRQGRSTGELFF
TGTGCCAGCAGCTTTTATATGCGACAGGGGAGGTCCACCGGGGAGCTGTTTTTT
>TRBJ2-7|.|TRBD1|14|TRBV7-9
CASSYRDRVYEQYF
TGTGCCAGCAGCTACCGGGACAGGGTATACGAGCAGTACTTC
>TRBJ1-2|few|.|12|TRBV29-1
CSVELTDYGYTF
TGCAGCGTTGAATTGACAGACTATGGCTACACCTTC
>TRBJ1-3|.|TRBD1|18|TRBV5-8
CASSLSDWTGGSGNTIYF
TGTGCCAGCAGCTTGTCCGATTGGACAGGGGGCTCTGGAAACACCATATATTTT
>TRBJ1-1|.|.|15|TRBV13
CASSPLQSKNTEAFF
TGTGCCAGCAGCCCGTTACAGTCCAAGAACACTGAAGCTTTCTTT
>TRBJ2-2|.|.|14|TRBV18
CASSPTGNTGELFF
TGTGCCAGCTCACCAACAGGGAACACCGGGGAGCTGTTTTTT